What follows are 10 T cell receptor beta chains derived from one specimen sequenced in a study of beta chain features in type 1 diabetes. Expressed TCRB transcripts were sequenced because the entire RNA isolate underwent reverse transcription. Assay used: immunoSEQ multiplex PCR; TCRdb lists only in-frame clones, some missing. The top ten clones hold about 2.4% of a sample with 120,000 or so clones, 17% of them seen once. Study results and limitations: Shorter TCRB CDR3s, moderately but significantly so, were found in Type 1 diabetes patients in all four CD4+ subsets.

Their antigen targets remain unknown. Material: central memory CD4+ T cells from blood. All receptors come from a man between 18 and 29 years old with type 1 diabetes.

The V call is TRBV15, the J call TRBJ1-5; no firm D call. CDR1 and CDR2 (germline): LNHNV, YYDKDF (reference sequence). V lost 3 bases, J lost 6 bases, and 21 bases lay in between. CDR3 length equals 17 residues. The CDR3 here is CATSSSPGPGLGQPQHF. CDR3 coding DNA: TGTGCCACCAGCAGCTCCCCAGGTCCCGGGTTGGGTCAGCCCCAGCATTTT.

CDR3 region: CASSSQNSLGYTF. The DNA for the CDR3 is TGTGCCAGCAGTTCTCAAAATAGCCTAGGCTACACCTTC. The chain carries TRBV6-5 and TRBJ1-2; no clear D gene. V was trimmed by 4 bases and J by 8 bases, leaving 14 bases between them. This CDR3 has 13 residues. Germline V gene lookup returns CDR1 MNHEY and CDR2 SVGAGI.

This chain uses TRBV6-1 with TRBJ1-2; D not certain. CDR1 and CDR2 (germline): MNHNS, SASEGT. V lost 4 bases and J 4 bases, leaving 13 bases between the germline ends. The CDR3 has 14 residues. DNA for the CDR3: TGTGCCAGCAGTGTAGACGGCAACCTCTATGGCTACACCTTC. Translation gives CASSVDGNLYGYTF.

This clone was seen a few times. The chain has TRBV29-1 and TRBJ2-7; D perhaps matches TRBD1 (6 bases). Germline loops: CDR1 SQVTM, CDR2 ANQGSEA. The CDR3 has 17 amino acids. V lost 0 bases to trimming and J lost 2 bases, with 20 bases between them. The CDR3 DNA reads as TGCAGCGTTGAAGATACCACAAGACAGGCTACCCCCTACGAGCAGTACTTC. Translation: CSVEDTTRQATPYEQYF.

This clone was counted a few times. V usage is TRBV6-5 and J usage is TRBJ2-1; 8 nucleotides line up with TRBD1. The V gene's germline CDR1 is MNHEY and CDR2 SVGAGI. This CDR3 contains 16 residues. After removal of 0 bases from V and 0 bases from J, the junction contained 1 base not matched to a gene. The CDR3 loop is CASSYSTGVSYNEQFF. In nucleotides, the CDR3 is TGTGCCAGCAGTTACTCGACAGGGGTCTCCTACAATGAGCAGTTCTTC.

This chain uses TRBV6-5 with TRBJ2-1, with D perhaps TRBD2 (6 bases). The V gene lost 0 bases and the J gene lost 4 bases, with 13 bases spanning the gap. The CDR3 is made up of 16 amino acids. Germline V gene sequence: CDR1 MNHEY, CDR2 SVGAGI. The CDR3 here is CASSYSKSAGYNEQFF. Written as DNA, the CDR3 is TGTGCCAGCAGTTACTCCAAGTCGGCGGGGTACAATGAGCAGTTCTTC.

V is TRBV28 and J is TRBJ1-2; tentative D call: TRBD1 (5 bases). Germline CDR1 is MDHEN and CDR2 is SYDVKM. This CDR3 is 12 amino acids long. Trimming removed 3 bases from V and 6 bases from J, with 8 bases in between. The CDR3 DNA sequence: TGTGCCAGCAGTTTTCAGGGAAATGGCTACACCTTC. Residues: CASSFQGNGYTF.

The genes are TRBV7-9 and TRBJ2-5, with D perhaps assigned TRBD1 or TRBD2 (6 bases each). Germline V lookup: CDR1 SEHNR, CDR2 FQNEAQ (reference sequence). Trimming pared 5 bases from V and 3 bases from J, leaving 19 bases between. The CDR3 is 16 residues long. CDR3 residues: CASSQGPGAGEETQYF. Here the CDR3 DNA reads TGTGCCAGCAGCCAAGGACCGGGGGCAGGGGAAGAGACCCAGTACTTC.

This clone was found a few times. The V and J genes are TRBV15 and TRBJ2-4; TRBD2 aligns across 7 bases. The germline V gene has CDR1 LNHNV and CDR2 YYDKDF (reference sequence). This CDR3 spans 14 amino acids. V shed 4 bases, J shed 7 bases, and the junction held 7 bases outside the gene matches. The CDR3 region is CATSTAGYGNIQYF. DNA of the CDR3: TGTGCCACCAGCACAGCGGGGTACGGGAACATTCAGTACTTC.

The CDR3 loop reads CASSVAVSSYEQYF. In nucleotides, the CDR3 is TGTGCCAGCAGCGTAGCCGTCAGCTCCTACGAGCAGTACTTC. V usage is TRBV9 and J usage is TRBJ2-7; D not certain. This CDR3 has 14 amino acids. Trimming took 0 bases from V and 0 from J, leaving 7 bases between them. Germline V gene data show CDR1 as SGDLS and CDR2 as YYNGEE.